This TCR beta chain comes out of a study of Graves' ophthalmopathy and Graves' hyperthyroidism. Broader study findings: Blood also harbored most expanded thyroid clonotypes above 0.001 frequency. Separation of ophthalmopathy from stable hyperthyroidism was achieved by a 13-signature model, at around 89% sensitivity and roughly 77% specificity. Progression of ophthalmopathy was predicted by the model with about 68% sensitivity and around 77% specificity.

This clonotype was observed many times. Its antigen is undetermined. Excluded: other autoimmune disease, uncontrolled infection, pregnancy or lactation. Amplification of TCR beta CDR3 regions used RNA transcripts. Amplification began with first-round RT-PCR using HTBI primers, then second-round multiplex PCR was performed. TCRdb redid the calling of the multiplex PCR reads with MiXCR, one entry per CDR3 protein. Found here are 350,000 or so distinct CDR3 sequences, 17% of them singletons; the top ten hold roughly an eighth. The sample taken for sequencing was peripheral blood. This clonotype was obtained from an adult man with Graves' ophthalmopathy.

For the CDR3, the DNA is TGTGCCAGCAGTCCGGGACAGGGGTTAGCGGGAGGGCGCGAGCAGTACTTC. Amino acids: CASSPGQGLAGGREQYF. This chain links TRBV12-3 or TRBV12-4 with TRBJ2-7, with a possible D match to TRBD2 (11 bases). Between the trimmed V and J ends, which lost 5 bases and 6 bases, there was a span of 26 bases. The length of the CDR3 is 17 residues.